Shown below are 21 T cell receptor beta chains from a single sample sequenced in a study of T cells expressing NK-cell markers. TCRdb reprocessed the 5' RACE reads and reports one entry per CDR3 protein, with no DNA. The specimen's table records 400,000 or so distinct CDR3 sequences. Sequencing was carried out using blood T cells: a sorted CD56 or NKG2C T cell subset, CD4+ or CD8+ T cells, or bulk PBMC T cells (not recorded which). The origin of the receptors is a woman aged 45-65 years in good health.

The chain carries TRBV7-2 and TRBJ2-3. The CDR3 extends over 13 amino acids. Germline-derived CDR1 and CDR2 are SGHTA and FQGNSA. CDR3 sequence reads: CASSSLERDTQYF. Full variable domain (rest looked up from reference TRBV7-2 and TRBJ2-3): GAGVSQSPSNKVTEKGKDVELRCDPISGHTALYWYRQSLGQGLEFLIYFQGNSAPDKSGLPSDRFSAERTGGSVSTLTIQRTQQEDSAVYLCASSSLERDTQYFGPGTRLTVL.

The chain carries TRBV7-8 and TRBJ2-2; the TCRdb call, TRBD2, lacks DNA for checking. The CDR3 extends over 17 amino acids. Germline V CDR1 and CDR2: SGHVS, FQNEAQ. CDR3 in amino acids: CASSLVLWRVNTGELFF. The variable domain in full, completed from reference TRBV7-8 and TRBJ2-2, reads GAGVSQSPRYKVAKRGQDVALRCDPISGHVSLFWYQQALGQGPEFLTYFQNEAQLDKSGLPSDRFFAERPEGSVSTLKIQRTQQEDSAVYLCASSLVLWRVNTGELFFGEGSRLTVL.

V is TRBV12-3 or TRBV12-4 and J is TRBJ2-2. This CDR3 contains 14 residues. CDR3 sequence reads: CASSFFAWIGELFF.

This chain connects TRBV7-9 to TRBJ1-2; the TCRdb D gene call, TRBD1, has no DNA to confirm it. The CDR3 is 14 amino acids. Germline CDR1 SEHNR, CDR2 FQNEAQ (reference sequence). The CDR3 sequence is CASSLWVQGGGYTF.

The chain joins TRBV10-3 to TRBJ1-6; TCRdb outputs TRBD1, but without DNA this stays unchecked. The CDR3 spans 14 residues. CDR1 and CDR2 from the germline V gene are ENHRY and SYGVKD. CDR3 loop: CAISRDRGESPLHF.

J is TRBJ2-7 and V is TRBV6-4; TCRdb's D call of TRBD2 is untestable without DNA. This CDR3 contains 17 residues. Germline values: CDR1 MRHNA, CDR2 SNTAGT. CDR3 region: CASRPGLAVRRQPEQYF.

The V and J genes are TRBV11-2 and TRBJ1-2; as DNA is missing, the TRBD1 call by TCRdb cannot be tested. This CDR3 has 16 residues. Germline values: CDR1 SGHAT, CDR2 FQNNGV. CDR3 sequence: CASSFLGQGKDNGYTF.

The gene calls are TRBV25-1 and TRBJ2-2; TCRdb's assignment of TRBD2 cannot be checked, as there is no DNA. Germline loops: CDR1 MGHDK, CDR2 SYGVNS. The CDR3 is 15 residues long. The CDR3 protein is CASSALLEAPGELFF.

The chain joins TRBV7-8 to TRBJ2-5; TCRdb selects TRBD2, and the lack of DNA leaves this call unchecked. Per the germline V gene, CDR1 is SGHVS and CDR2 is FQNEAQ. The CDR3 runs 17 residues. The CDR3 sequence: CASSSGLAGRKVETQYF. Based on the CDR3 plus reference TRBV7-8 and TRBJ2-5, the full variable domain is GAGVSQSPRYKVAKRGQDVALRCDPISGHVSLFWYQQALGQGPEFLTYFQNEAQLDKSGLPSDRFFAERPEGSVSTLKIQRTQQEDSAVYLCASSSGLAGRKVETQYFGPGTRLLVL.

V gene TRBV27 combines with J gene TRBJ2-7. CDR3 length equals 11 residues. Germline V gene data show CDR1 as MNHEY and CDR2 as SMNVEV (reference sequence). CDR3: CASIRGYEQYF.

This sequence joins TRBV7-8 and TRBJ2-1; TCRdb proposes TRBD2, but this gene call is untestable without DNA. The CDR3 runs 16 residues. The germline gives CDR1 SGHVS, CDR2 FQNEAQ. CDR3 in amino acids: CASHGGGGAPYNEQFF.

The V call is TRBV24-1, the J call TRBJ2-6. Per germline, CDR1 KGHDR and CDR2 SFDVKD. The CDR3 has 16 residues. The CDR3 sequence is CATMTDGRSGANVLTF.

The chain combines TRBV29-1 with TRBJ2-7. CDR3 length: 12 residues. Per the germline V gene, CDR1 is SQVTM and CDR2 is ANQGSEA. The CDR3 spells CSVEDGPYEQYF.

This rearrangement joins TRBV12-3 or TRBV12-4 to TRBJ2-2; TCRdb returns TRBD2, unconfirmable since there is no DNA. This CDR3 comprises 16 residues. The CDR3 is CASSLPSGSWAGELFF.

The chain employs TRBV25-1 and TRBJ2-5. The CDR3 spans 12 residues. Germline assignment: CDR1 MGHDK and CDR2 SYGVNS. This CDR3 reads CASSEFIGTQYF. Drawing the rest from reference TRBV25-1 and TRBJ2-5, the complete variable domain is EADIYQTPRYLVIGTGKKITLECSQTMGHDKMYWYQQDPGMELHLIHYSYGVNSTEKGDLSSESTVSRIRTEHFPLTLESARPSHTSQYLCASSEFIGTQYFGPGTRLLVL.

The chain links TRBV12-5 to TRBJ2-2; TCRdb designates TRBD1, a call that cannot be tested without DNA. The CDR3 is 19 amino acids. CDR1 and CDR2 (germline): LGHNT, FRNRAP. The CDR3 loop reads CASGSLQGAARRNTGELFF.

V usage is TRBV29-1 and J usage is TRBJ2-3; the D call of TRBD2 rests on TCRdb alone, since no DNA is present to check it. CDR3 length: 17 amino acids. Germline CDR1 SQVTM, CDR2 ANQGSEA. This CDR3 reads CSVAGSLAGVWTDTQYF.

The V call is TRBV3-1, the J call TRBJ2-4; the D gene TCRdb calls, TRBD2, cannot be checked with no DNA. Germline lookup yields CDR1 LGHDT and CDR2 YNNKEL (reference sequence). There are 14 residues in the CDR3. CDR3: CASSSGSGGDIQYF. The whole variable domain, remainder taken from reference TRBV3-1 and TRBJ2-4, is DTAVSQTPKYLVTQMGNDKSIKCEQNLGHDTMYWYKQDSKKFLKIMFSYNNKELIINETVPNRFSPKSPDKAHLNLHINSLELGDSAVYFCASSSGSGGDIQYFGAGTRLSVL.

J is TRBJ2-1 and V is TRBV29-1; absent DNA, TCRdb's TRBD1 call cannot be checked. Germline CDR1 is SQVTM and CDR2 is ANQGSEA. The CDR3 length is 15 residues. CDR3 sequence: CSVRLTGGANNEQFF.

This chain links TRBV20-1 with TRBJ2-7; no DNA is available, so the TRBD1 call from TCRdb remains unchecked. The CDR3 has 16 amino acids. Germline assignment: CDR1 DFQATT and CDR2 SNEGSKA (reference sequence). This CDR3 reads CSARDSRTVNPYEQYF.

The chain carries TRBV4-1 and TRBJ2-3; without DNA, the TCRdb call of TRBD1 cannot be checked. Germline values: CDR1 MGHRA, CDR2 YSYEKL. The CDR3 consists of 14 residues. The CDR3 is CASSQDRQVDTQYF.